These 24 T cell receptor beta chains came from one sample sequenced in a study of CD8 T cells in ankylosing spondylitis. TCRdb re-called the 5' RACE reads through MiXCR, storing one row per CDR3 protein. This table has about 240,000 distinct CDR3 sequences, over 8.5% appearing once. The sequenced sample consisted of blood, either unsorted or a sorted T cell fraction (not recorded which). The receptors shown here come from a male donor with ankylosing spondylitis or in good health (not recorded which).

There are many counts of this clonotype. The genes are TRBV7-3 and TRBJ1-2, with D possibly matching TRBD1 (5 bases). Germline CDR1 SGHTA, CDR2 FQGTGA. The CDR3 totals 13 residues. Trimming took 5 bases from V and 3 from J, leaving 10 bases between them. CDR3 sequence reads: CASSQGTDYGYTF. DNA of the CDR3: TGTGCCAGCAGCCAGGGTACTGACTATGGCTACACCTTC.

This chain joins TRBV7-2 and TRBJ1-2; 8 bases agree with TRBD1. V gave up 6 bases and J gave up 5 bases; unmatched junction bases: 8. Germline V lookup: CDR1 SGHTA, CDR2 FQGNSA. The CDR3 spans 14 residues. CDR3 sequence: CASRDGTGQYGYTF. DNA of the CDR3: TGTGCCAGCAGGGATGGGACAGGTCAATATGGCTACACCTTC.

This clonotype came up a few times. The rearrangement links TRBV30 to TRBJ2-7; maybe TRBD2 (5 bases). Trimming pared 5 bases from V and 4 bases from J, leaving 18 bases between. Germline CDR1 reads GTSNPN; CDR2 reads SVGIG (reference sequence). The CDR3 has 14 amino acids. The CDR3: CAWSWGDARYEQYF. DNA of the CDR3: TGTGCCTGGTCTTGGGGAGATGCAAGATACGAGCAGTACTTC.

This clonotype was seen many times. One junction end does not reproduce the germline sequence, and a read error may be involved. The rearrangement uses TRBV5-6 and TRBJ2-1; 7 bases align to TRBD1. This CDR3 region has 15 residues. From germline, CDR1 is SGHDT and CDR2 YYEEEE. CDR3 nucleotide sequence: TGTGCCAGCAGCTTGGAGGGGACAGTCTACAGTGAGCAGTTCTTC. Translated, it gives CASSLEGTVYSEQFF. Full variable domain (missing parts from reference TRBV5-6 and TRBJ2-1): DAGVTQSPTHLIKTRGQQVTLRCSPKSGHDTVSWYQQALGQGPQFIFQYYEEEERQRGNFPDRFSGHQFPNYSSELNVNALLLGDSALYLCASSLEGTVYSEQFFGPGTRLTVL.

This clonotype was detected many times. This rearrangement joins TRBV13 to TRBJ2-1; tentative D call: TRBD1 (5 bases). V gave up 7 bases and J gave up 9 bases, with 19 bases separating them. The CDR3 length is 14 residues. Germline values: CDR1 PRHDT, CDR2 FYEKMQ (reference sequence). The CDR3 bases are TGTGCCAGCACTCTGACGGTCTCCCAGGGTGAGCAGTTCTTC. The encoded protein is CASTLTVSQGEQFF.

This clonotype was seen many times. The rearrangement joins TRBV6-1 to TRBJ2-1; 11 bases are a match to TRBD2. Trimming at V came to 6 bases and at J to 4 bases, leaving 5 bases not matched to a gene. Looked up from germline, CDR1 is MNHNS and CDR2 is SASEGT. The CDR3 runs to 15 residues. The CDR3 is CASRPTSGKYNEQFF. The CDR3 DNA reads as TGTGCCAGCAGGCCGACTAGCGGGAAGTACAATGAGCAGTTCTTC.

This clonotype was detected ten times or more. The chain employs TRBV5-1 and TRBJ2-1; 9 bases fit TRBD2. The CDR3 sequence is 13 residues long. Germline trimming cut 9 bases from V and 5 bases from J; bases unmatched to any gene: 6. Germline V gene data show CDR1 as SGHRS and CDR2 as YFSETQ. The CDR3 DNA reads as TGCGCCAAGGGACTAGCCCCCAACAATGAGCAGTTCTTC. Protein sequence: CAKGLAPNNEQFF.

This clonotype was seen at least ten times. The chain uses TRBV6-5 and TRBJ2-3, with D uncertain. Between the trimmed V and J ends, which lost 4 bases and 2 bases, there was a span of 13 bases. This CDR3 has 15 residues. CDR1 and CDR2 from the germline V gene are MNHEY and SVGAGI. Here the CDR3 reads CASSFRNRATDTQYF. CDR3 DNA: TGTGCCAGCAGTTTTCGGAACCGCGCCACAGATACGCAGTATTTT.

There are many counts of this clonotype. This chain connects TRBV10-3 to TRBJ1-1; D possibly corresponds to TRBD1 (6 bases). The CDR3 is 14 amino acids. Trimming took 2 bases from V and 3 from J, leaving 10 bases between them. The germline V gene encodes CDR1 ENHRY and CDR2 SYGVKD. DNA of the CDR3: TGTGCCATCAGTGAGCGACAGGACGACACTGAAGCTTTCTTT. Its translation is CAISERQDDTEAFF.

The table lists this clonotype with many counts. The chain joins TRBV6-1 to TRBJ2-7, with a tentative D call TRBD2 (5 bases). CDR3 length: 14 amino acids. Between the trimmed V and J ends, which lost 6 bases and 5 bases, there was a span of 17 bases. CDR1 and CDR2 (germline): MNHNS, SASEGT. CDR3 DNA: TGTGCCAGCAGCGAACTACCCGGAGGCGACGAGCAGTACTTC. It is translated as CASSELPGGDEQYF.

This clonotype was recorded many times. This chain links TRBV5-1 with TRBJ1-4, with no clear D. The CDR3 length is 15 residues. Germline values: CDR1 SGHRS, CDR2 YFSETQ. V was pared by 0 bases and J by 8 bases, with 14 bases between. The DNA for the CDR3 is TGCGCCAGCAGCTTGGGTGGCAGCGGTACGGAAAAACTGTTTTTT. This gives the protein CASSLGGSGTEKLFF.

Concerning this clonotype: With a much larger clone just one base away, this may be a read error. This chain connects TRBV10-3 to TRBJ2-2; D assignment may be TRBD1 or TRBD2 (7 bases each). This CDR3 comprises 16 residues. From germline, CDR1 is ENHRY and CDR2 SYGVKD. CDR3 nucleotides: TGTGCCATCAGTGAGGCCCCTGACAGGGTTGGCGGGGGGCTGTTTTTT. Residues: CAISEAPDRVGGGLFF.

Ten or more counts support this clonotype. The CDR3 DNA is TGTGCCAGTACTGACAACTATGGCTACACCTTC. Translation gives CASTDNYGYTF. The chain has TRBV19 and TRBJ1-2; D remains ambiguous. The V end lost 7 bases, the J end lost 2 bases, and 5 bases lay between the germline ends. CDR1 is LNHDA and CDR2 is SQIVND in the germline V gene (reference sequence). The CDR3 runs 11 residues.

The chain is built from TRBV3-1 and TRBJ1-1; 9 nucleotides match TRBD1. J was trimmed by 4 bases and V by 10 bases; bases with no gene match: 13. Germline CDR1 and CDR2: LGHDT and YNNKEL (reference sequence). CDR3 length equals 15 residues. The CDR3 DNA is TGTGCCACCTCCCACGGGGACAGGGCGATCACTGAAGCTTTCTTT. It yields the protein CATSHGDRAITEAFF.

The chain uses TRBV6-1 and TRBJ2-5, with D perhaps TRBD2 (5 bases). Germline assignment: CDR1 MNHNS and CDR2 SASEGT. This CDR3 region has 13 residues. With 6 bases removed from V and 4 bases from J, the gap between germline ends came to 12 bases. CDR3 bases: TGTGCCAGCAGGTCGCCCGCGGGAGAGACCCAGTACTTC. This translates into CASRSPAGETQYF.

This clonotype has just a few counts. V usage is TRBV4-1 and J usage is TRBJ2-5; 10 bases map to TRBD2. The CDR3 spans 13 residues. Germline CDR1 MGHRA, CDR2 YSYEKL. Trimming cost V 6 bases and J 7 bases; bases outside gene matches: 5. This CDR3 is CASSVGLAATQYF. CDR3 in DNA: TGCGCCAGCAGTGTCGGACTAGCGGCGACCCAGTACTTC.

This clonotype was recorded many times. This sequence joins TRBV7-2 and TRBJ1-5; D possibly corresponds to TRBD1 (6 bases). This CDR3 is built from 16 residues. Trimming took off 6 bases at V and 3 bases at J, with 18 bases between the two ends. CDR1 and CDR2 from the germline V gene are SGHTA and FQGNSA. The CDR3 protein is CASSTSTGFLNQPQHF. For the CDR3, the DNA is TGTGCCAGCAGTACCTCGACAGGCTTCCTCAATCAGCCCCAGCATTTT. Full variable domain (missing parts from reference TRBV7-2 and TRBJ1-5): GAGVSQSPSNKVTEKGKDVELRCDPISGHTALYWYRQSLGQGLEFLIYFQGNSAPDKSGLPSDRFSAERTGGSVSTLTIQRTQQEDSAVYLCASSTSTGFLNQPQHFGDGTRLSIL.

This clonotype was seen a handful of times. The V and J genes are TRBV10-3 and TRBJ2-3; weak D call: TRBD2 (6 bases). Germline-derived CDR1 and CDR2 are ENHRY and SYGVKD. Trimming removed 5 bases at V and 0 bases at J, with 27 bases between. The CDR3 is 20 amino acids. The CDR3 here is CAISSLVGNSGPTSTDTQYF. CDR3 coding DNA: TGTGCCATCAGTTCCCTCGTAGGGAATAGCGGACCCACTAGCACAGATACGCAGTATTTT.

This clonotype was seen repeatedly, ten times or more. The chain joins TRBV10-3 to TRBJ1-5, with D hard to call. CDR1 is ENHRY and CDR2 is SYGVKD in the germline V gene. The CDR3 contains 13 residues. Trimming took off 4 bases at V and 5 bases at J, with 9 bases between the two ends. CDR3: CAISGARDQPQHF. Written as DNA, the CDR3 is TGTGCCATCAGTGGGGCCAGAGATCAGCCCCAGCATTTT.

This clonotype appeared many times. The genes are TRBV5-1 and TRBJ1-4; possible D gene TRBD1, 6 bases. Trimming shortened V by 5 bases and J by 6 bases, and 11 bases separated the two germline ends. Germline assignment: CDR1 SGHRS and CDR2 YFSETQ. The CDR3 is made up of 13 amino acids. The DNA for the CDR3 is TGCGCCAGCAGGCGGGACAACGATGAAAAACTGTTTTTT. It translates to CASRRDNDEKLFF.

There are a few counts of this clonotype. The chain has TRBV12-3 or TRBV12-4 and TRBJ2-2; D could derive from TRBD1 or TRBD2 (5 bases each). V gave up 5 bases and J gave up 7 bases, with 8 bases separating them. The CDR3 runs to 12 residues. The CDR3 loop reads CASSGTHGELFF. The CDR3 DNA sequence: TGTGCCAGCAGTGGGACCCACGGGGAGCTGTTTTTT.

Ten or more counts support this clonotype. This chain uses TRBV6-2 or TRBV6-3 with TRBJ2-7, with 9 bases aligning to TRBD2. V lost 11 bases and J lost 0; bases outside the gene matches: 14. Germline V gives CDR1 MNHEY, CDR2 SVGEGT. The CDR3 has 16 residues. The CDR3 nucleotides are TGTGCCGCATCGGGACTAGCCCCCTTCAGCTCCTACGAGCAGTACTTC. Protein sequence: CAASGLAPFSSYEQYF.

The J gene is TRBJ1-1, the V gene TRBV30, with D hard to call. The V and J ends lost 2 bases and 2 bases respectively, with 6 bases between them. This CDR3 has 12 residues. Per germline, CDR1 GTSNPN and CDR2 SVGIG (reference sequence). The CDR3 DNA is TGTGCCTGGAGTCACACCAACACTGAAGCTTTCTTT. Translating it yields CAWSHTNTEAFF.

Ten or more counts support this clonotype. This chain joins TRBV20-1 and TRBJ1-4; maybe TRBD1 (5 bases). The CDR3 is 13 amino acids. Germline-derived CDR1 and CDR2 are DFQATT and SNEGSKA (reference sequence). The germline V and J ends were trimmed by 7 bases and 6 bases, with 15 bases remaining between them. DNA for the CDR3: TGCAGTGGGGCCAGAGTCAGGGATGAAAAACTGTTTTTT. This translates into CSGARVRDEKLFF.